This T cell receptor (beta chain) is drawn from a study of early T cells in non-severe SARS-CoV-2 infection. In the study overall: Bulk RNA from unsorted whole blood was sequenced; chains were unpaired.

General study points: Matching against VDJdb likely underestimated virus-specific expansions, favoring anti-spike CD8.

Molecules of cDNA were individually given unique molecular identifiers that were attached to them. TCRdb ran MiXCR on the 5' RACE reads and lists one entry per CDR3 protein. Of just under 65,000 distinct CDR3 sequences in the sample, about 6% were seen once. This clonotype was observed at least ten times. Its matching antigen is unknown. Germline-derived CDR1 and CDR2 are MNHEY and SMNVEV (reference sequence). With 3 bases clipped from V and 7 bases from J, the junction kept 7 bases outside the gene matches. This CDR3 has 15 residues. The genes are TRBV27 and TRBJ2-7; 12 bases agree with TRBD2. This specimen was whole blood, taken at baseline. The sequence was collected from an adult who was a healthcare worker with PCR-confirmed SARS-CoV-2 infection or an uninfected control (not recorded which). The CDR3 DNA reads TGTGCCAGCAGTTTCCGACTAGCGGGAGTATCAGAGCAGTACTTC. Residues: CASSFRLAGVSEQYF.